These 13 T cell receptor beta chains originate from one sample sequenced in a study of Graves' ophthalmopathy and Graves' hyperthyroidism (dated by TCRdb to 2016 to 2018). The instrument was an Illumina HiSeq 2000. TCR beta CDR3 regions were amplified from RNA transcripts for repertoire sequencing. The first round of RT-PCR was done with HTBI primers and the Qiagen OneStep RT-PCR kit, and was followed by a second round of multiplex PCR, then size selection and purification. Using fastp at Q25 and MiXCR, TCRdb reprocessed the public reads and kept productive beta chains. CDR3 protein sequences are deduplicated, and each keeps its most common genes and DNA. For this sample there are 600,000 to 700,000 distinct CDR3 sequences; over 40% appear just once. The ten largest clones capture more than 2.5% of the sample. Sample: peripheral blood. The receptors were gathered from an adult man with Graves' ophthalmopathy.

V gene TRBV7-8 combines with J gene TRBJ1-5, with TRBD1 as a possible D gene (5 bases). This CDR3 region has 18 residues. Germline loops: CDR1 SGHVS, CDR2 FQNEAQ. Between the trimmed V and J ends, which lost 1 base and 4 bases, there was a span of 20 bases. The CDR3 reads CASSLVGNRPGANQPQHF. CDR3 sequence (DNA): TGTGCCAGCAGCTTAGTAGGGAACAGACCTGGGGCAAATCAGCCCCAGCATTTT.

The CDR3 protein is CASSPPSNRGYTF. The CDR3 DNA is TGTGCCAGCTCACCACCCTCTAACCGTGGCTACACCTTC. V is TRBV25-1 and J is TRBJ1-2; D gene unclear. Trimming shortened V by 8 bases and J by 7 bases, and 17 bases separated the two germline ends. Per the germline V gene, CDR1 is MGHDK and CDR2 is SYGVNS. The CDR3 length is 13 residues.

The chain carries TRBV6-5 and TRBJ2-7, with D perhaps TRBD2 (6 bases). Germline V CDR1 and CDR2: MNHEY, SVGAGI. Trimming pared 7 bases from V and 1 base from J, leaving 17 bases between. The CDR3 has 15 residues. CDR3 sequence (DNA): TGTGCCAGCAACCCCCCTTTGGGGACTTCCTACGAGCAGTACTTC. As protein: CASNPPLGTSYEQYF.

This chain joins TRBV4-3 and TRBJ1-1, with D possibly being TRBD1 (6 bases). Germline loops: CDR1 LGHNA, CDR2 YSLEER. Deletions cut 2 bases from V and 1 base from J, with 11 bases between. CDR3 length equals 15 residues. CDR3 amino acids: CASSQKIQGNTEAFF. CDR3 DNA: TGCGCCAGCAGCCAAAAAATACAGGGGAACACTGAAGCTTTCTTT.

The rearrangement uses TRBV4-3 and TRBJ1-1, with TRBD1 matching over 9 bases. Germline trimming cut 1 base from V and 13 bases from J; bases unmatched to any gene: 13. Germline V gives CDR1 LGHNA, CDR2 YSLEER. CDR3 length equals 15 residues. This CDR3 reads CASSQGTPGTGKVFF. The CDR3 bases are TGCGCCAGCAGCCAAGGGACTCCCGGGACAGGGAAGGTTTTCTTT.

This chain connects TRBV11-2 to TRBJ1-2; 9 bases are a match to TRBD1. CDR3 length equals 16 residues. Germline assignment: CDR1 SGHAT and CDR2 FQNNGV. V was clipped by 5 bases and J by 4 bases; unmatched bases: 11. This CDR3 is CASSPSWTGEVYGYTF. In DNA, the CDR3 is TGTGCCAGCAGCCCAAGCTGGACAGGGGAAGTCTATGGCTACACCTTC.

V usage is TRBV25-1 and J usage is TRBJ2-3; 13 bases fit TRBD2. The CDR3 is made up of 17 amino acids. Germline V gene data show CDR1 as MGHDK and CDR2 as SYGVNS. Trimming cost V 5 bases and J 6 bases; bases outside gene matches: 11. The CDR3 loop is CASSLGTSGIGHDTQYF. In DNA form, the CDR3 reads TGTGCCAGCAGTCTCGGGACTAGCGGGATAGGGCATGATACGCAGTATTTT.

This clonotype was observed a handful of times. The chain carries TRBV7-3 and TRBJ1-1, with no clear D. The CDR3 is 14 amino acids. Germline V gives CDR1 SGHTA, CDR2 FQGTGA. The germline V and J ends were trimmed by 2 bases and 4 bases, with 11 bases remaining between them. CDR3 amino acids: CASSLHLVGTEAFF. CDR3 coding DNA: TGTGCCAGCAGCTTACATTTGGTGGGCACTGAAGCTTTCTTT.

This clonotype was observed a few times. The CDR3: CASSQAGGGTGELFF. Here the CDR3 DNA reads TGCGCCAGCAGCCAAGCCGGGGGAGGAACCGGGGAGCTGTTTTTT. This sequence joins TRBV4-1 and TRBJ2-2, with a possible D match to TRBD2 (6 bases). Between the trimmed V and J ends, which lost 1 base and 5 bases, there was a span of 11 bases. Looked up from germline, CDR1 is MGHRA and CDR2 is YSYEKL. The CDR3 length is 15 residues.

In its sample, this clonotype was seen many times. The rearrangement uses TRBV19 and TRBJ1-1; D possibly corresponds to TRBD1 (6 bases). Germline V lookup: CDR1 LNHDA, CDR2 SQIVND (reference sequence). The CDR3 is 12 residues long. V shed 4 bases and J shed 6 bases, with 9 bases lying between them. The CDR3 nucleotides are TGTGCCAGTAGTAAGGGGGTACCTGAAGCTTTCTTT. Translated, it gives CASSKGVPEAFF.

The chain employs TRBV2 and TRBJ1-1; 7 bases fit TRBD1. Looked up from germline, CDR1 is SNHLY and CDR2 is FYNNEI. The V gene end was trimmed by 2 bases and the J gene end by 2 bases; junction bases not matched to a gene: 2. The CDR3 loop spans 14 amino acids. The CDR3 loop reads CASSEYRGNTEAFF. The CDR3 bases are TGTGCCAGCAGTGAATACAGGGGAAACACTGAAGCTTTCTTT.

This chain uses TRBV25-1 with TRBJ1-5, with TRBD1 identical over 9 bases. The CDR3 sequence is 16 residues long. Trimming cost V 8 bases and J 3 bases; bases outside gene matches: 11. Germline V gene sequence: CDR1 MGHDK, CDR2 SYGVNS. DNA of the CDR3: TGTGCCAGCGTAGATGATGGGGACAGGGTCAATCAGCCCCAGCATTTT. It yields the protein CASVDDGDRVNQPQHF.

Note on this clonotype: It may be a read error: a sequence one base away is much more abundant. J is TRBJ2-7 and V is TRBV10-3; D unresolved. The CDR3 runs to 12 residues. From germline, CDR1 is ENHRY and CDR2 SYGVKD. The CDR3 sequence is CAISSDQYEQNF. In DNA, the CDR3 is TGTGCCATCAGTTCGGACCAATACGAGCAGAACTTC.